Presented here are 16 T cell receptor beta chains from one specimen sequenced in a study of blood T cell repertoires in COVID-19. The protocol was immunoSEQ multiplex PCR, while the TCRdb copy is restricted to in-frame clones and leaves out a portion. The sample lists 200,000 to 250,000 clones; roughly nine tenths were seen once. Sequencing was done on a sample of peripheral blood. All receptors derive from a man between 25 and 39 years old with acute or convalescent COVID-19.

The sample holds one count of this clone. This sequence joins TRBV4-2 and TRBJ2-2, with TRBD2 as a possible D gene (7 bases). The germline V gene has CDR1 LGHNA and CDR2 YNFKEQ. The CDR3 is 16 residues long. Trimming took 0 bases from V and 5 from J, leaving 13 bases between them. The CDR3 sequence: CASSQDLRGATGELFF. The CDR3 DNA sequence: TGTGCCAGCAGCCAAGATCTCCGGGGGGCTACCGGGGAGCTGTTTTTT.

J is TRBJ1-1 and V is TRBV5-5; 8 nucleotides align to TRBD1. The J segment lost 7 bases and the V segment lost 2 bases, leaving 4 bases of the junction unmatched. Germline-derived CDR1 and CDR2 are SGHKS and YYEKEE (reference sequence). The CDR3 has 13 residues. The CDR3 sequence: CASSFIQGGEAFF. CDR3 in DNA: TGTGCCAGCAGCTTTATACAGGGGGGTGAAGCTTTCTTT.

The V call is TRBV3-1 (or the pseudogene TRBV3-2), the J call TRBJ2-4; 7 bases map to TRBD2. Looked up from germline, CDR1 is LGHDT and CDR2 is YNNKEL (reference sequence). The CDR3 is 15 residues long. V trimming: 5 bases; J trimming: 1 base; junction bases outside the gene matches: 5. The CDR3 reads CASSSWGGAKNIQYF. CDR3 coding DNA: TGTGCCAGCAGCTCGTGGGGGGGTGCCAAAAACATTCAGTACTTC.

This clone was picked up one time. DNA of the CDR3: TGTGCCAGCAGTGAGCCGGTTGGACAGTTTTACGAGCAGTACTTC. This encodes CASSEPVGQFYEQYF. V and J are TRBV6-1 and TRBJ2-7, with D perhaps TRBD1 (6 bases). V lost 3 bases and J lost 4, with 16 bases in between. Germline V gene sequence: CDR1 MNHNS, CDR2 SASEGT. The CDR3 length is 15 residues.

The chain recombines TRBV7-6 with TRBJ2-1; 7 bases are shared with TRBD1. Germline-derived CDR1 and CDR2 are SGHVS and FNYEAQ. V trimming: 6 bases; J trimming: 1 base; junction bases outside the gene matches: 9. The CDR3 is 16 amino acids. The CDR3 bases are TGTGCCAGCAGAGTAAAACCGGGACAGTCCTACAATGAGCAGTTCTTC. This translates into CASRVKPGQSYNEQFF.

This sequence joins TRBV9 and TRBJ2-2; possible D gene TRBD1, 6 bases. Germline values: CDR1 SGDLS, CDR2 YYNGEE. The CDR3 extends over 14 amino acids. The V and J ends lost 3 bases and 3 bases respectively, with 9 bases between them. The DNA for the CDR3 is TGTGCCAGCAGCGGCCAGGGGTACACCGGGGAGCTGTTTTTT. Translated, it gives CASSGQGYTGELFF. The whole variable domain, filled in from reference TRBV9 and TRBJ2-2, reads DSGVTQTPKHLITATGQRVTLRCSPRSGDLSVYWYQQSLDQGLQFLIQYYNGEERAKGNILERFSAQQFPDLHSELNLSSLELGDSALYFCASSGQGYTGELFFGEGSRLTVL.

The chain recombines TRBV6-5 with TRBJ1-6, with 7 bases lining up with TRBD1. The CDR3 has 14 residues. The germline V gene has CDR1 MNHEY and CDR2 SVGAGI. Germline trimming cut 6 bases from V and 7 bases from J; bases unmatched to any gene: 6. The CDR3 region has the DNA TGTGCCAGCAGCCCGAGACAGGGAAATTCACCCCTCCACTTT. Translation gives CASSPRQGNSPLHF.

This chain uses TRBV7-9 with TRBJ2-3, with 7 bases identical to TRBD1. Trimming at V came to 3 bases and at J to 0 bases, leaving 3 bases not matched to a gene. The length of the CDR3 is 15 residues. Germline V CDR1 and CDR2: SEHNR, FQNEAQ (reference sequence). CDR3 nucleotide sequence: TGTGCCAGCAGCTTGGGACAGCTAAGCACAGATACGCAGTATTTT. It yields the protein CASSLGQLSTDTQYF.

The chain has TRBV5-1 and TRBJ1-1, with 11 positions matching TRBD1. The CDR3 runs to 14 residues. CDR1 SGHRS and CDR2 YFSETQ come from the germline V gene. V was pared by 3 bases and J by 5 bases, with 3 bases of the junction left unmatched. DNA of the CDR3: TGCGCCAGCAGCTGGGGGACAGGGGGAACTGAAGCTTTCTTT. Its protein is CASSWGTGGTEAFF.

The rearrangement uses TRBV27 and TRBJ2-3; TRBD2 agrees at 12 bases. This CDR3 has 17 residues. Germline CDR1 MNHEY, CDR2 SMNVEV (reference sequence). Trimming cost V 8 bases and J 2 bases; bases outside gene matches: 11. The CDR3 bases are TGTGCCAGCTGGGACGGACTAGCGGGGCTCAACACAGATACGCAGTATTTT. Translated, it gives CASWDGLAGLNTDTQYF.

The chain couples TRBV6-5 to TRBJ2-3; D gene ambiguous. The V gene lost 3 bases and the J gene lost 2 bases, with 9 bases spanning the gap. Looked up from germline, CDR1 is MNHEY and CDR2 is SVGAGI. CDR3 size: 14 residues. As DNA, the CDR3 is TGTGCCAGCAGTTATACAACCTCCACAGATACGCAGTATTTT. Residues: CASSYTTSTDTQYF.

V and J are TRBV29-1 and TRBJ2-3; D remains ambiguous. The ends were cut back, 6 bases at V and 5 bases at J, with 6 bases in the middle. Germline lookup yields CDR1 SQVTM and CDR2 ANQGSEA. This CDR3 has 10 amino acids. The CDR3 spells CSVLRDTQYF. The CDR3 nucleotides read TGCAGCGTCCTAAGAGATACGCAGTATTTT.

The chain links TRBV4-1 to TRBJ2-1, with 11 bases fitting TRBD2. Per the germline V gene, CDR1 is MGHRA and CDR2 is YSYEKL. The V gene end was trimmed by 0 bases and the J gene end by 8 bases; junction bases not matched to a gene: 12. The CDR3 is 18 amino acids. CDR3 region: CASSQDSRSGRAGYEQFF. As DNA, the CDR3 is TGCGCCAGCAGCCAAGATTCGCGTAGCGGGAGGGCCGGATATGAGCAGTTCTTC.

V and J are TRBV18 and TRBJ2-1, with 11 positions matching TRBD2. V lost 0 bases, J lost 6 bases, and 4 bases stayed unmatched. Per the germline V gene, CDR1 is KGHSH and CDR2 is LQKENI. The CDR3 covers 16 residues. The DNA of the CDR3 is TGTGCCAGCTCACCACCCGGGACTAGCGGTAGCAATGAGCAGTTCTTC. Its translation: CASSPPGTSGSNEQFF.

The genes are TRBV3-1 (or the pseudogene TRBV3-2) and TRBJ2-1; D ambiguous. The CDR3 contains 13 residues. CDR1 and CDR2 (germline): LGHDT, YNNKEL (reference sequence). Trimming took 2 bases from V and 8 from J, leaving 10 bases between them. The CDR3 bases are TGTGCCAGCAGCCAATATTCAGAGGATGAGCAGTTCTTC. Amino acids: CASSQYSEDEQFF.

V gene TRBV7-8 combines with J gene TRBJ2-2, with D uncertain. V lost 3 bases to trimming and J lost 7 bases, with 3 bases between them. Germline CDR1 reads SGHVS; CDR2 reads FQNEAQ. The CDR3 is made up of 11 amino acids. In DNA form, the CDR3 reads TGTGCCAGCAGCTTCCACGGGGAGCTGTTTTTT. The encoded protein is CASSFHGELFF.